The 21 T cell receptor beta chains listed next were all sequenced from one sample in a study of blood T cell repertoires in COVID-19. Libraries were prepared by immunoSEQ multiplex PCR; TCRdb keeps only in-frame clonotypes and omits some of them. Here the sample spans about 160,000 clones, about 88% being singletons. Input material: peripheral blood. These receptors all come from a man aged 55-75 years with active or convalescent COVID-19.

The gene calls are TRBV7-9 and TRBJ2-7, with 8 bases aligning to TRBD2. The V and J ends lost 1 base and 5 bases, in that order; junction bases with no gene match: 10. This CDR3 has 16 residues. In germline, CDR1 is SEHNR, CDR2 FQNEAQ (reference sequence). The CDR3 sequence: CASSLDGRGSPHEQYF. The CDR3 DNA reads as TGTGCCAGCAGCTTAGACGGGAGGGGGTCTCCGCACGAGCAGTACTTC. Looking up the rest from reference TRBV7-9 and TRBJ2-7 gives the full variable domain: DTGVSQNPRHKITKRGQNVTFRCDPISEHNRLYWYRQTLGQGPEFLTYFQNEAQLEKSRLLSDRFSAERPKGSFSTLEIQRTEQGDSAMYLCASSLDGRGSPHEQYFGPGTRLTVT.

This rearrangement joins TRBV19 to TRBJ2-7; 9 nucleotides agree with TRBD1. The CDR3 extends over 15 amino acids. Looked up from germline, CDR1 is LNHDA and CDR2 is SQIVND (reference sequence). V lost 5 bases to trimming and J lost 3 bases; unmatched junction nucleotides: 8. The CDR3 sequence is CASSSPGQGSYEQYF. In DNA, the CDR3 is TGTGCCAGTAGTTCTCCGGGACAGGGAAGCTACGAGCAGTACTTC.

The V call is TRBV5-8, the J call TRBJ1-1; TRBD1 matches 9 bases. J gave up 0 bases and V 5 bases, and 8 bases lay outside the gene matches. Germline V gene lookup returns CDR1 SGHTS and CDR2 YDEGEE. CDR3 size: 16 residues. As DNA, the CDR3 is TGTGCCAGCAGAACAGGGGGCAACTTCATGAACACTGAAGCTTTCTTT. Its protein product is CASRTGGNFMNTEAFF. The full variable domain, in which reference TRBV5-8 and TRBJ1-1 provide the parts outside the CDR3, is EAGVTQSPTHLIKTRGQQATLRCSPISGHTSVYWYQQALGLGLQFLLWYDEGEERNRGNFPPRFSGRQFPNYSSELNVNALELEDSALYLCASRTGGNFMNTEAFFGQGTRLTVV.

V usage is TRBV4-2 and J usage is TRBJ2-7, with 7 bases matching TRBD1. This CDR3 contains 15 residues. CDR1 and CDR2 from the germline V gene are LGHNA and YNFKEQ. V was pared by 1 base and J by 0 bases, with 3 bases of the junction left unmatched. The CDR3 loop reads CASSQATGSSYEQYF. DNA of the CDR3: TGTGCCAGCAGCCAAGCGACAGGGTCCTCCTACGAGCAGTACTTC.

The chain couples TRBV6-5 to TRBJ1-2; weak D call: TRBD1 (6 bases). V was shortened by 7 bases and J by 5 bases, with 20 bases between the two germline ends. The CDR3 totals 15 residues. CDR1 is MNHEY, CDR2 SVGAGI, per germline. The CDR3 sequence: CASNPVLGGGYGYTF. CDR3 in DNA: TGTGCCAGCAACCCAGTACTAGGGGGGGGATATGGCTACACCTTC.

There are a few counts of this clone. This chain uses TRBV5-1 with TRBJ1-6; D possibly corresponds to TRBD1 (5 bases). Germline V CDR1 and CDR2: SGHRS, YFSETQ. V lost 1 base and J 4 bases, leaving 6 bases between the germline ends. The CDR3 has 14 amino acids. In DNA form, the CDR3 reads TGCGCCAGCAGCTTGAGGACATATAATTCACCCCTCCACTTT. Translation gives CASSLRTYNSPLHF.

V and J are TRBV6-1 and TRBJ1-2; weak D call: TRBD1 (5 bases). V lost 2 bases to trimming and J lost 0 bases, with 16 bases between them. The CDR3 is 17 residues long. Germline values: CDR1 MNHNS, CDR2 SASEGT. CDR3 protein: CASSESLRQLTNYGYTF. The CDR3 DNA reads as TGTGCCAGCAGTGAATCTCTAAGACAGCTGACTAACTATGGCTACACCTTC.

This sequence joins TRBV7-8 and TRBJ1-2, with 8 bases matching TRBD1. The J segment lost 3 bases and the V segment lost 5 bases, leaving 2 bases of the junction unmatched. There are 13 residues in the CDR3. The germline V gene has CDR1 SGHVS and CDR2 FQNEAQ. CDR3 loop: CASSPRGHYGYTF. The CDR3 DNA follows: TGTGCCAGCAGCCCCAGGGGGCACTATGGCTACACCTTC. Based on the CDR3 plus reference TRBV7-8 and TRBJ1-2, the full variable domain is GAGVSQSPRYKVAKRGQDVALRCDPISGHVSLFWYQQALGQGPEFLTYFQNEAQLDKSGLPSDRFFAERPEGSVSTLKIQRTQQEDSAVYLCASSPRGHYGYTFGSGTRLTVV.

This clone was observed a handful of times. V usage is TRBV30 and J usage is TRBJ1-2; D is undetermined. V shed 5 bases and J shed 3 bases, with 13 bases lying between them. The germline V gene encodes CDR1 GTSNPN and CDR2 SVGIG (reference sequence). The CDR3 spans 13 residues. CDR3 amino acids: CAWGLVTDYGYTF. The CDR3, as DNA: TGTGCCTGGGGTTTAGTTACAGACTATGGCTACACCTTC.

The V and J genes are TRBV5-5 and TRBJ1-4, with 7 nucleotides matching TRBD1. The CDR3 contains 14 residues. Trimming took 4 bases from V and 4 from J; bases not matched to a gene: 4. CDR1 is SGHKS and CDR2 is YYEKEE in the germline V gene (reference sequence). The CDR3 spells CASSVGQLNEKLFF. The CDR3, as DNA: TGTGCCAGCAGCGTGGGACAGCTTAATGAAAAACTGTTTTTT.

The V call is TRBV9, the J call TRBJ2-2, with 7 positions matching TRBD1. The CDR3 is 15 amino acids. V lost 0 bases and J lost 6; bases outside the gene matches: 5. Germline assignment: CDR1 SGDLS and CDR2 YYNGEE. This CDR3 is CASSVEGQTAGELFF. CDR3 nucleotide sequence: TGTGCCAGCAGCGTAGAGGGACAGACGGCCGGGGAGCTGTTTTTT. Full variable domain (outside the CDR3, taken from reference TRBV9 and TRBJ2-2): DSGVTQTPKHLITATGQRVTLRCSPRSGDLSVYWYQQSLDQGLQFLIQYYNGEERAKGNILERFSAQQFPDLHSELNLSSLELGDSALYFCASSVEGQTAGELFFGEGSRLTVL.

The V gene is TRBV21-1, the J gene TRBJ2-2; TRBD1 is taken as the D call from the table, unchecked against the DNA. TRBV21-1 is termed a pseudogene. The CDR3 contains 14 residues. The CDR3 spells CAIRDRPNTGELFF. The CDR3 DNA reads TGTGCCATCCGAGACAGGCCGAACACCGGGGAGCTGTTTTTT.

This chain joins TRBV6-5 and TRBJ1-6, with 8 bases identical to TRBD1. Trimming took 7 bases from V and 7 from J; bases not matched to a gene: 6. Germline V lookup: CDR1 MNHEY, CDR2 SVGAGI. This CDR3 has 14 amino acids. CDR3 loop: CASTLQGGNSPLHF. CDR3 bases: TGTGCCAGCACCTTACAGGGGGGGAATTCACCCCTCCACTTT.

The V and J genes are TRBV5-1 and TRBJ2-2; possibly TRBD1 for D (5 bases). CDR3 size: 13 residues. The V end lost 2 bases, the J end lost 7 bases, and 9 bases lay between the germline ends. CDR1 and CDR2 (germline): SGHRS, YFSETQ. This CDR3 is CASSLDSLGELFF. DNA for the CDR3: TGCGCCAGCAGCTTAGACAGTCTCGGGGAGCTGTTTTTT.

A few counts support this clone. The genes are TRBV6-5 and TRBJ2-1; D is possibly TRBD1 (7 bases). The CDR3 extends over 15 amino acids. The V gene's germline CDR1 is MNHEY and CDR2 SVGAGI. V shed 2 bases and J shed 6 bases, with 14 bases lying between them. The CDR3 bases are TGTGCCAGCAGTTACATTCGACAGGGACTCAATGAGCAGTTCTTC. This encodes CASSYIRQGLNEQFF.

This clone was seen only once. The chain carries TRBV7-2 and TRBJ2-7, with D possibly TRBD2 on 8 matching bases. The CDR3 is 19 residues long. V was clipped by 5 bases and J by 3 bases, with 29 bases between them. Germline loops: CDR1 SGHTA, CDR2 FQGNSA. The DNA for the CDR3 is TGTGCCAGCAGCCCCCAGGGGGGTGATAAAGCGGGAGCGAACTACGAGCAGTACTTC. This codes for CASSPQGGDKAGANYEQYF.

V and J are TRBV3-1 (or the pseudogene TRBV3-2) and TRBJ2-1, with 8 bases that match TRBD1. The length of the CDR3 is 15 residues. Germline V gene lookup returns CDR1 LGHDT and CDR2 YNNKEL (reference sequence). J gave up 7 bases and V 4 bases, and 9 bases lay outside the gene matches. The CDR3: CASSPGGLMSNEQFF. In nucleotides, the CDR3 is TGTGCCAGCAGCCCAGGGGGCTTGATGAGTAATGAGCAGTTCTTC.

The CDR3 DNA reads TGTGCCACCAGTGACGCTGGGACTTTCCACACAGATACGCAGTATTTT. Translated, it gives CATSDAGTFHTDTQYF. The V and J genes are TRBV24-1 and TRBJ2-3; maybe TRBD2 (6 bases). This CDR3 spans 16 amino acids. Trimming left V 4 bases short and J 2 bases short, with 15 bases between. The germline V gene has CDR1 KGHDR and CDR2 SFDVKD.

This clone was counted a single time. This chain connects TRBV7-8 to TRBJ1-1, with TRBD1 identical over 8 bases. Germline CDR1 is SGHVS and CDR2 is FQNEAQ. V lost 5 bases and J lost 5; bases outside the gene matches: 13. This CDR3 region has 16 residues. The CDR3 bases are TGTGCCAGCAGCACCCGGACAGGGTCATCGAGGACTGAAGCTTTCTTT. Residues: CASSTRTGSSRTEAFF.

The chain recombines TRBV6-1 with TRBJ2-3; D remains unclear. The germline gives CDR1 MNHNS, CDR2 SASEGT. The CDR3 length is 13 residues. V lost 2 bases to trimming and J lost 7 bases, with 10 bases between them. The CDR3 DNA reads as TGTGCCAGCAGTGAAAACTCGCTCCATACGCAGTATTTT. Amino acids: CASSENSLHTQYF.

This CDR3 reads CASGQGARNSPLHF. The CDR3 coding sequence is TGTGCCAGCGGGCAAGGGGCAAGGAATTCACCCCTCCACTTT. The genes are TRBV2 and TRBJ1-6; a possible D gene is TRBD1 (5 bases). Trimming shortened V by 8 bases and J by 7 bases, and 15 bases separated the two germline ends. Germline V gives CDR1 SNHLY, CDR2 FYNNEI. The CDR3 covers 14 residues.